This section outlines one T cell receptor beta chain sequence together with its context. What it binds is not known. Germline CDR1 is SNHLY and CDR2 is FYNNEI. V was shortened by 3 bases and J by 9 bases, with 21 bases between the two germline ends. The CDR3 sequence is 17 residues long. These data are taken from a study of beta chain features in type 1 diabetes. Expressed TCRB transcripts were sequenced, since all the RNA that had been isolated was reverse transcribed. Method: immunoSEQ multiplex PCR; TCRdb's copy keeps in-frame clones and lacks some. The sample has about 700,000 clones; roughly 13% are singletons. Study-wide results and limits: The study found moderately but significantly shorter TCRB CDR3s in all four CD4+ subsets of Type 1 diabetes patients.

Sequencing was done on a sample of naive CD4+ T cells from blood. This clonotype originated in a man aged 18 to 30 with type 1 diabetes. The rearrangement joins TRBV2 to TRBJ1-6; a weak D match, TRBD1 (6 bases). The CDR3 nucleotides are TGTGCCAGCAGTGACAGAATTGGGGGGACAACCGTTTCACCCCTCCACTTT. Protein product: CASSDRIGGTTVSPLHF.